This passage covers 30 T cell receptor beta chains from one sample sequenced in a study of shared clonotypes between healthy human individuals. Produced via immunoSEQ multiplex PCR; TCRdb's table is partial and in-frame only. The data hold around 2.1 million clones, with about 93% observed a single time. CD8 cells classed as naive were CD45RO-negative and positively selected for CCR7, excluding terminally differentiated effector memory CD45RA+ cells. The specimen sequenced was naive CD8+ T cells from PBMCs. The receptors were sampled from a man between 18 and 29 years old in good health. Some clones in this sample may be carry-over from other donors' samples.

Points on this clone: Distinct nucleotide sequences in the sample also encode this CDR3. V is TRBV7-9 and J is TRBJ2-2; D not resolved. Germline assignment: CDR1 SEHNR and CDR2 FQNEAQ (reference sequence). Trimming took off 6 bases at V and 4 bases at J, with 3 bases between the two ends. This CDR3 is built from 11 residues. CDR3 nucleotide sequence: TGTGCCAGCAGGTCCACCGGGGAGCTGTTTTTT. Translation: CASRSTGELFF. Drawing the rest from reference TRBV7-9 and TRBJ2-2, the complete variable domain is DTGVSQNPRHKITKRGQNVTFRCDPISEHNRLYWYRQTLGQGPEFLTYFQNEAQLEKSRLLSDRFSAERPKGSFSTLEIQRTEQGDSAMYLCASRSTGELFFGEGSRLTVL.

The gene calls are TRBV4-2 and TRBJ1-1, with 7 bases lining up with TRBD1. V shed 2 bases, J shed 5 bases, and the junction held 8 bases outside the gene matches. The CDR3 sequence is 15 residues long. Germline V CDR1 and CDR2: LGHNA, YNFKEQ. The CDR3 region has the DNA TGTGCCAGCAGCCAACTTGAAGGGGGCAGGACTGAAGCTTTCTTT. Translating gives CASSQLEGGRTEAFF.

The chain combines TRBV27 with TRBJ2-5; possibly TRBD1 for D (5 bases). Deletions cut 0 bases from V and 3 bases from J, with 8 bases between. This CDR3 is 14 amino acids long. Germline lookup yields CDR1 MNHEY and CDR2 SMNVEV (reference sequence). CDR3 DNA sequence: TGTGCCAGCAGTTTATCGGGGCATAAAGAGACCCAGTACTTC. Encoded protein: CASSLSGHKETQYF.

V is TRBV27 and J is TRBJ2-2; no definite D call. This CDR3 comprises 17 residues. With 3 bases removed from V and 0 bases from J, the gap between germline ends came to 14 bases. Germline V gene sequence: CDR1 MNHEY, CDR2 SMNVEV (reference sequence). CDR3 DNA: TGTGCCAGCAGTTTCAACGGGCTTCTCGCGAACACCGGGGAGCTGTTTTTT. Protein: CASSFNGLLANTGELFF.

The chain uses TRBV4-3 and TRBJ2-1; 8 bases map to TRBD2. The CDR3 extends over 17 amino acids. The ends lost 1 base at V and 3 bases at J; junction bases unmatched: 8. Germline CDR1 reads LGHNA; CDR2 reads YSLEER. In DNA form, the CDR3 reads TGCGCCAGCAGCCAAGGGGTGGAGCGGGAGTTCTACAATGAGCAGTTCTTC. Translating it yields CASSQGVEREFYNEQFF.

The V and J genes are TRBV28 and TRBJ2-1; 8 bases fit TRBD2. From germline, CDR1 is MDHEN and CDR2 SYDVKM. Losses at the gene ends were 4 bases for V and 5 bases for J; bases not matched to a gene: 10. CDR3 length: 16 residues. CDR3 in DNA: TGTGCCAGCAGTTATTTGGGGCTAGCGGGCCACAATGAGCAGTTCTTC. It yields the protein CASSYLGLAGHNEQFF.

J is TRBJ1-4 and V is TRBV11-2, with 9 bases matching TRBD1. CDR1 and CDR2 from the germline V gene are SGHAT and FQNNGV. The J segment lost 7 bases and the V segment lost 4 bases, leaving 10 bases of the junction unmatched. The CDR3 covers 16 residues. As DNA, the CDR3 is TGTGCCAGCAGCTCGTTCCCGGGACAGGGAGGTGAAAAACTGTTTTTT. Translated, it gives CASSSFPGQGGEKLFF.

The chain uses TRBV9 and TRBJ2-1; tentatively, D is TRBD2 (6 bases). This CDR3 contains 17 residues. Between the trimmed V and J ends, which lost 0 bases and 1 base, there was a span of 14 bases. The germline V gene encodes CDR1 SGDLS and CDR2 YYNGEE. CDR3 bases: TGTGCCAGCAGCGTAGGTTGGGGGGAGTCGTCCTACAATGAGCAGTTCTTC. Translating it yields CASSVGWGESSYNEQFF.

The chain carries TRBV7-2 and TRBJ2-3; 9 nucleotides agree with TRBD1. The trim removed 3 bases at V and 3 bases at J, leaving 4 bases unmatched. Looked up from germline, CDR1 is SGHTA and CDR2 is FQGNSA. The CDR3 runs 15 residues. This chain's CDR3 is CASSFLDRGTDTQYF. The CDR3 region has the DNA TGTGCCAGCAGCTTCCTCGACAGGGGGACAGATACGCAGTATTTT.

J is TRBJ2-1 and V is TRBV9, with unresolved D. Germline lookup yields CDR1 SGDLS and CDR2 YYNGEE. This CDR3 is 13 amino acids long. The V and J ends lost 1 base and 4 bases respectively, with 6 bases between them. The CDR3 reads CASSVSDYNEQFF. The CDR3 region has the DNA TGTGCCAGCAGCGTAAGTGATTACAATGAGCAGTTCTTC.

The chain recombines TRBV7-7 with TRBJ2-5, with a tentative D call TRBD1 (7 bases). The V gene lost 0 bases and the J gene lost 4 bases, with 15 bases spanning the gap. CDR3 size: 16 residues. Germline CDR1 reads SSHAT; CDR2 reads FNYEAQ (reference sequence). The CDR3, as DNA: TGTGCCAGCAGCTTAGCGATCGGCAGGGGGGTAGAGACCCAGTACTTC. Its protein is CASSLAIGRGVETQYF. The whole variable domain, remainder taken from reference TRBV7-7 and TRBJ2-5, is GAGVSQSPRYKVTKRGQDVTLRCDPISSHATLYWYQQALGQGPEFLTYFNYEAQPDKSGLPSDRFSAERPEGSISTLTIQRTEQRDSAMYRCASSLAIGRGVETQYFGPGTRLLVL.

Regarding this clone: This sample also contains other DNA sequences that code for the same CDR3. The rearrangement joins TRBV9 to TRBJ1-1; D is ambiguous. The CDR3 spans 15 residues. Germline lookup yields CDR1 SGDLS and CDR2 YYNGEE. Trimming removed 0 bases at V and 1 base at J, with 10 bases between. CDR3 nucleotide sequence: TGTGCCAGCAGCGTAGACGGGCGGAGGAACACTGAAGCTTTCTTT. Its translation: CASSVDGRRNTEAFF. The variable domain in full, completed from reference TRBV9 and TRBJ1-1, reads DSGVTQTPKHLITATGQRVTLRCSPRSGDLSVYWYQQSLDQGLQFLIQYYNGEERAKGNILERFSAQQFPDLHSELNLSSLELGDSALYFCASSVDGRRNTEAFFGQGTRLTVV.

The CDR3 DNA reads TGTGCCAGCAGCCAAGGAGGGGTTCCTTGGAATGAGCAGTTCTTC. Translating gives CASSQGGVPWNEQFF. V gene TRBV14 combines with J gene TRBJ2-1, with D tentatively TRBD1 or TRBD2 (5 bases each). Germline V gene sequence: CDR1 SGHDN, CDR2 FVKESK. Trimming removed 1 base at V and 7 bases at J, with 14 bases between. There are 15 residues in the CDR3.

This sequence joins TRBV11-2 and TRBJ2-7, with 10 bases lining up with TRBD2. Germline V gene lookup returns CDR1 SGHAT and CDR2 FQNNGV. This CDR3 is 17 amino acids long. V shed 3 bases and J 3 bases; nucleotides not matched to a gene: 11. CDR3: CASSLNAPGLALYEQYF. As DNA, the CDR3 is TGTGCCAGCAGCTTGAACGCCCCGGGACTAGCGCTCTACGAGCAGTACTTC. The full variable domain, rest sourced from reference TRBV11-2 and TRBJ2-7, is EAGVAQSPRYKIIEKRQSVAFWCNPISGHATLYWYQQILGQGPKLLIQFQNNGVVDDSQLPKDRFSAERLKGVDSTLKIQPAKLEDSAVYLCASSLNAPGLALYEQYFGPGTRLTVT.

The sample holds one count of this clone. The CDR3, as DNA: TGTGCCAGCAGCCTTTCGGGGTGGAGGGATACGCAGTATTTT. Translated: CASSLSGWRDTQYF. The chain employs TRBV9 and TRBJ2-3; weak D call: TRBD2 (5 bases). Germline-derived CDR1 and CDR2 are SGDLS and YYNGEE. Trimming took 4 bases from V and 6 from J, leaving 15 bases between them. CDR3 length: 14 residues.

This chain connects TRBV7-8 to TRBJ2-1, with 8 bases lining up with TRBD2. The CDR3 is 15 residues long. Looked up from germline, CDR1 is SGHVS and CDR2 is FQNEAQ. J was trimmed by 10 bases and V by 4 bases; bases with no gene match: 12. The CDR3 DNA follows: TGTGCCAGCAGCTCCCAGCGGGAGTTACCGGAAGAGCAGTTCTTC. Translating gives CASSSQRELPEEQFF.

In this sample, this clone turned up once. The chain has TRBV19 and TRBJ1-4; D not certain. Trimming removed 3 bases at V and 3 bases at J, with 11 bases between. CDR1 is LNHDA and CDR2 is SQIVND in the germline V gene (reference sequence). The CDR3 contains 15 residues. CDR3 in amino acids: CASSMGYTSNEKLFF. In DNA form, the CDR3 reads TGTGCCAGTAGTATGGGATACACCTCTAATGAAAAACTGTTTTTT.

The chain has TRBV2 and TRBJ1-2; D not resolved. The ends were cut back, 7 bases at V and 3 bases at J, with 9 bases in the middle. The CDR3 extends over 12 amino acids. The germline gives CDR1 SNHLY, CDR2 FYNNEI. CDR3 sequence reads: CASTGLDYGYTF. The DNA of the CDR3 is TGTGCCAGCACCGGTTTGGACTATGGCTACACCTTC.

This sequence joins TRBV27 and TRBJ1-1; possible D gene TRBD1, 5 bases. CDR1 is MNHEY, CDR2 SMNVEV, per germline (reference sequence). V lost 6 bases, J lost 1 base, and 12 bases lay in between. The CDR3 has 14 amino acids. CDR3 residues: CASRLRASNTEAFF. CDR3 nucleotide sequence: TGTGCCAGCAGACTCAGGGCCTCGAACACTGAAGCTTTCTTT.

The chain has TRBV27 and TRBJ2-7; no definite D call. Between the trimmed V and J ends, which lost 5 bases and 2 bases, there was a span of 10 bases. The CDR3 contains 13 residues. Germline loops: CDR1 MNHEY, CDR2 SMNVEV (reference sequence). Here the CDR3 reads CASSLALAYEQYF. The CDR3 region has the DNA TGTGCCAGCAGTCTCGCCTTGGCCTACGAGCAGTACTTC.

The CDR3 DNA is TGTGCCACCAGCAGCAAGCGGGAGTACAGCGAGCAGTACTTC. This gives the protein CATSSKREYSEQYF. The chain is built from TRBV15 and TRBJ2-7; 8 bases fit TRBD2. From germline, CDR1 is LNHNV and CDR2 YYDKDF (reference sequence). This CDR3 is built from 14 residues. Trimming cost V 3 bases and J 6 bases; bases outside gene matches: 7.

This chain connects TRBV7-9 to TRBJ2-7, with D possibly called TRBD1 or TRBD2 (7 bases each). Germline CDR1 is SEHNR and CDR2 is FQNEAQ (reference sequence). The CDR3 is made up of 14 amino acids. Trimming removed 4 bases from V and 11 bases from J, with 21 bases in between. CDR3 in DNA: TGTGCCAGCAGCTCTAACTCCCGAGCAGGGGGGGAGTACTTC. Translation: CASSSNSRAGGEYF.

The V and J genes are TRBV19 and TRBJ2-7, with D uncertain. In germline, CDR1 is LNHDA, CDR2 SQIVND (reference sequence). The CDR3 sequence is 12 residues long. Trimming cost V 7 bases and J 6 bases, with 13 bases left between them. CDR3 sequence: CASMDGLGEQYF. The CDR3 nucleotides read TGTGCCAGTATGGACGGGTTGGGCGAGCAGTACTTC. The full variable domain, completed using reference TRBV19 and TRBJ2-7, is DGGITQSPKYLFRKEGQNVTLSCEQNLNHDAMYWYRQDPGQGLRLIYYSQIVNDFQKGDIAEGYSVSREKKESFPLTVTSAQKNPTAFYLCASMDGLGEQYFGPGTRLTVT.

The V and J genes are TRBV27 and TRBJ2-3; the match to TRBD1 covers 8 bases. Germline CDR1 MNHEY, CDR2 SMNVEV (reference sequence). The CDR3 runs to 15 residues. V lost 5 bases, J lost 6 bases, and 10 bases stayed unmatched. The DNA for the CDR3 is TGTGCCAGCAGTCCCCGAGCAGGGGGCGTGGATACGCAGTATTTT. This translates into CASSPRAGGVDTQYF.

The chain employs TRBV14 and TRBJ2-7; TRBD1 matches at 8 bases. J lost 3 bases, V lost 4 bases, and 5 bases had no gene match. The CDR3 loop spans 14 amino acids. From germline, CDR1 is SGHDN and CDR2 FVKESK. CDR3 region: CASSPRDRHYEQYF. Written as DNA, the CDR3 is TGTGCCAGCAGCCCGCGGGACAGGCACTACGAGCAGTACTTC.

This clone was recorded only once. The genes are TRBV2 and TRBJ1-1; 8 nucleotides line up with TRBD1. This CDR3 spans 14 amino acids. V lost 10 bases and J lost 5; bases outside the gene matches: 12. The germline V gene encodes CDR1 SNHLY and CDR2 FYNNEI. CDR3 sequence reads: CAIQPKQGGTEAFF. CDR3 DNA: TGTGCCATACAACCGAAACAGGGGGGTACTGAAGCTTTCTTT.

V and J are TRBV25-1 and TRBJ2-3; D is possibly TRBD1 (6 bases). CDR1 and CDR2 from the germline V gene are MGHDK and SYGVNS. V gave up 9 bases and J gave up 2 bases, with 15 bases separating them. The CDR3 has 14 amino acids. The CDR3 here is CASSPRDNTDTQYF. Written as DNA, the CDR3 is TGTGCCAGTAGCCCCCGGGACAACACAGATACGCAGTATTTT.

This chain joins TRBV18 and TRBJ2-5; a weak D match, TRBD1 (6 bases). The germline V and J ends were trimmed by 6 bases and 5 bases, with 19 bases remaining between them. The germline V gene encodes CDR1 KGHSH and CDR2 LQKENI. The CDR3 sequence is 15 residues long. The CDR3 reads CASSPIGTTPETQYF. CDR3 coding DNA: TGTGCCAGCTCCCCTATCGGGACAACCCCGGAGACCCAGTACTTC.

This clone was detected once. V gene TRBV5-1 combines with J gene TRBJ2-7; 8 positions agree with TRBD2. Germline CDR1 and CDR2: SGHRS and YFSETQ. Germline trimming cut 1 base from V and 8 bases from J; bases unmatched to any gene: 11. This CDR3 is 15 amino acids long. The DNA of the CDR3 is TGCGCCAGCAGCTTGCTAGGGACTCCGGGGGGGCAGCAGTACTTC. Amino acids: CASSLLGTPGGQQYF.

This clone was observed a single time. V gene TRBV4-1 combines with J gene TRBJ2-7, with D hard to call. The germline V and J ends were trimmed by 1 base and 3 bases, with 7 bases remaining between them. Germline CDR1 MGHRA, CDR2 YSYEKL. The CDR3 totals 13 residues. This CDR3 reads CASSQGNGYEQYF. CDR3 DNA: TGCGCCAGCAGCCAAGGTAACGGCTACGAGCAGTACTTC.